The source of this TCR beta chain is a study of cytomegalovirus exposure and HLA in healthy donors. A multiplex PCR was run with 60 Vbeta primers and 13 Jbeta primers. Using immunoSEQ multiplex PCR, the repertoire was profiled, and TCRdb retains in-frame clones only, with some absent. The sample has 150,000 to 200,000 clones, roughly four fifths seen once. The CDR3 totals 15 residues. Germline V gene data show CDR1 as SGHRS and CDR2 as YFSETQ. V was cut by 1 base and J by 4 bases, with 12 bases left in between. On this clone: Its antigen is not identified.

Study-level findings and limits: In vitro work confirmed that a few CMV-associated chains recognize CMV antigens. Accounts indicate the classifier identified cytomegalovirus status with strong specificity and sensitivity.

This rearrangement joins TRBV5-1 to TRBJ1-3; D ambiguous. Specimen: PBMCs. The receptor comes from a man under 40 in good health and CMV-seronegative. CDR3 nucleotides: TGCGCCAGCAGCTTGCTCGGTGAGATAGGAAACACCATATATTTT. This encodes CASSLLGEIGNTIYF.